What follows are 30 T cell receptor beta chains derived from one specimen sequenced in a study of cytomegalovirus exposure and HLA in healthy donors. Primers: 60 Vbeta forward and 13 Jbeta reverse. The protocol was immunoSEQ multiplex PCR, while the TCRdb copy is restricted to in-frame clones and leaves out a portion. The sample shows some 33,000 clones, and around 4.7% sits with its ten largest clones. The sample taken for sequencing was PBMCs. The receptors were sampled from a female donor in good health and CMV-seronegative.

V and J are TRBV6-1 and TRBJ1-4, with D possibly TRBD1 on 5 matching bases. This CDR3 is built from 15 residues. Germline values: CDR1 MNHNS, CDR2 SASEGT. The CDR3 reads CAIRGEGTTNEKLFF. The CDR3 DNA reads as TGTGCGATCAGAGGGGAGGGTACAACTAATGAAAAACTGTTTTTT.

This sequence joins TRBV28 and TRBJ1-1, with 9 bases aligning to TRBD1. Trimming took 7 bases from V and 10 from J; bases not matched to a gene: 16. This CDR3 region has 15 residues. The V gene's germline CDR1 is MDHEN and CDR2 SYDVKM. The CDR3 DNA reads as TGTGCCAGCACCCTACCCCCGGGACAGGGTTCGGTAGCTTTCTTT. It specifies CASTLPPGQGSVAFF. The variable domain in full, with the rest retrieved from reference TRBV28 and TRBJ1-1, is DVKVTQSSRYLVKRTGEKVFLECVQDMDHENMFWYRQDPGLGLRLIYFSYDVKMKEKGDIPEGYSVSREKKERFSLILESASTNQTSMYLCASTLPPGQGSVAFFGQGTRLTVV.

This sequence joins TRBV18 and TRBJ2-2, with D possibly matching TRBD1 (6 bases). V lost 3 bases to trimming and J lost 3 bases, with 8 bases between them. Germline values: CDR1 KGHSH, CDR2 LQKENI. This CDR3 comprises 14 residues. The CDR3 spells CASSPDSYTGELFF. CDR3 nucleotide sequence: TGTGCCAGCTCACCGGACAGCTACACCGGGGAGCTGTTTTTT. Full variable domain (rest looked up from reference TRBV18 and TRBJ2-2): NAGVMQNPRHLVRRRGQEARLRCSPMKGHSHVYWYRQLPEEGLKFMVYLQKENIIDESGMPKERFSAEFPKEGPSILRIQQVVRGDSAAYFCASSPDSYTGELFFGEGSRLTVL.

The DNA of the CDR3 is TGTGCCAGCACCATGGGCCCGACTGAAGCTTTCTTT. Translation: CASTMGPTEAFF. V and J are TRBV28 and TRBJ1-1; no firm D call. Germline V gene sequence: CDR1 MDHEN, CDR2 SYDVKM. The CDR3 has 12 amino acids. V was trimmed by 7 bases and J by 5 bases, leaving 11 bases between them.

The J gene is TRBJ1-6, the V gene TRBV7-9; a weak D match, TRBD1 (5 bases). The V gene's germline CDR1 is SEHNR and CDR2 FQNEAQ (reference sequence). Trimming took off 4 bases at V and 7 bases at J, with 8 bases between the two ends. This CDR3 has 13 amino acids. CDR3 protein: CASSSRQNSPLHF. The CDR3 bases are TGTGCCAGCAGCTCTAGACAGAATTCACCCCTCCACTTT.

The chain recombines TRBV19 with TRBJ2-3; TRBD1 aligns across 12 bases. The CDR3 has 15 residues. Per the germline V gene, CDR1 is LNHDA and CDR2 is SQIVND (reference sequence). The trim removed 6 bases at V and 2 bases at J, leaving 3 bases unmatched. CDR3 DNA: TGTGCCAGTAGCTGGGACAGGGGGCACACAGATACGCAGTATTTT. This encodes CASSWDRGHTDTQYF.

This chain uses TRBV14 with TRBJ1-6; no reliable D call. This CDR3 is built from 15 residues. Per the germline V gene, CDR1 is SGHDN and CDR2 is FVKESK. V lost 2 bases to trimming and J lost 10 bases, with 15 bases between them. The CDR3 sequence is CASSQLGGGRSPLHF. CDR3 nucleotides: TGTGCCAGCAGCCAATTAGGAGGCGGACGATCACCCCTCCACTTT.

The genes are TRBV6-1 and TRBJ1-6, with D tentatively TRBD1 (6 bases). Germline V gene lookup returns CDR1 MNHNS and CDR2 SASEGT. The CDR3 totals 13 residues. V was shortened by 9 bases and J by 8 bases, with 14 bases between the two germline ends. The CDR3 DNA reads TGTGCCAGTCGCCGGGACATTGATTCACCCCTCCACTTT. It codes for CASRRDIDSPLHF.

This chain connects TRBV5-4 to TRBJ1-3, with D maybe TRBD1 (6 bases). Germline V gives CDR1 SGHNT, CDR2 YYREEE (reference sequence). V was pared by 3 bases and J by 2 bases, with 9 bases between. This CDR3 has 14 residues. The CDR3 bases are TGTGCCAGCAGCTCACAGGGAACTGGAAACACCATATATTTT. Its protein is CASSSQGTGNTIYF.

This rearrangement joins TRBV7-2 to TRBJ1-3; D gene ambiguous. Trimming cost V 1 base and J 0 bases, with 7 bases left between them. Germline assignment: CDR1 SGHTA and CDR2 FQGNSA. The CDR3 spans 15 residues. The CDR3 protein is CASSLVRASGNTIYF. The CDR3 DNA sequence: TGTGCCAGCAGCTTAGTGCGGGCCTCTGGAAACACCATATATTTT.

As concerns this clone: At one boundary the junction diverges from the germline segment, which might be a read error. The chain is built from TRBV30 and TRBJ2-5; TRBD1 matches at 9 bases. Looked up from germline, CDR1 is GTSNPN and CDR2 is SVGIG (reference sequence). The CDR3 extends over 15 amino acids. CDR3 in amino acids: CAGSPGTGSQETQYF. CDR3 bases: TGTGCCGGGAGCCCCGGGACAGGGTCGCAAGAGACCCAGTACTTC.

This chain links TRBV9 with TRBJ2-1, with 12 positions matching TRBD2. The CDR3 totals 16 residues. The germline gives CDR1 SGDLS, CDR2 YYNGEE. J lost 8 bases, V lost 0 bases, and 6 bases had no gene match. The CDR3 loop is CASSVAASGGADEQFF. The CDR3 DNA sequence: TGTGCCAGCAGCGTAGCTGCTAGCGGGGGGGCCGATGAGCAGTTCTTC.

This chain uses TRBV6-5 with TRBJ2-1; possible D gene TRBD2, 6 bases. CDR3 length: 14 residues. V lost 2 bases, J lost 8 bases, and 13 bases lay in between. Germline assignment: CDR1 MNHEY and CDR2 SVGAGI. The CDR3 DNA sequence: TGTGCCAGCAGTTACGGTTTAGCGGCACATGAGCAGTTCTTC. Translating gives CASSYGLAAHEQFF.

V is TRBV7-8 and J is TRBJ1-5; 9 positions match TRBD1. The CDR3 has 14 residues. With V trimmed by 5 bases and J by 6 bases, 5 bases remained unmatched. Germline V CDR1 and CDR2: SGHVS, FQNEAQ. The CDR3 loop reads CASSPDRGGQPQHF. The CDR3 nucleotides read TGTGCCAGCAGCCCGGACAGGGGAGGTCAGCCCCAGCATTTT.

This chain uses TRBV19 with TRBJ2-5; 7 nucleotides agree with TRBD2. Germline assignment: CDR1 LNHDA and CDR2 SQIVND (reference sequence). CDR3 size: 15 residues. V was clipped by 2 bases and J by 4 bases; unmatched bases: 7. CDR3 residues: CASSITDGGGETQYF. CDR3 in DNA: TGTGCCAGTAGTATAACGGACGGCGGGGGAGAGACCCAGTACTTC. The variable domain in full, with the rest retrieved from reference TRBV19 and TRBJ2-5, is DGGITQSPKYLFRKEGQNVTLSCEQNLNHDAMYWYRQDPGQGLRLIYYSQIVNDFQKGDIAEGYSVSREKKESFPLTVTSAQKNPTAFYLCASSITDGGGETQYFGPGTRLLVL.

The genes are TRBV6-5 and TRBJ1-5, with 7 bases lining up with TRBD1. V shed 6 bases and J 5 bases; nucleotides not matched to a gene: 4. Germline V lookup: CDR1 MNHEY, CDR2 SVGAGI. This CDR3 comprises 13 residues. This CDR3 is CASSLDRYQPQHF. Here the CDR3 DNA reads TGTGCCAGCAGCTTGGACAGGTATCAGCCCCAGCATTTT.

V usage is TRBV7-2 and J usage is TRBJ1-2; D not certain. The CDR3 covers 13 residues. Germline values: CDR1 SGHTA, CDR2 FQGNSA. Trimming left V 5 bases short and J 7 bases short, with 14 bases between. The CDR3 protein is CASSPLLLVGYTF. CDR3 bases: TGTGCCAGCAGCCCCCTCCTTCTCGTTGGCTACACCTTC.

CDR3 amino acids: CASSEGQVTYEQYF. The CDR3, as DNA: TGCGCCAGCAGTGAGGGACAGGTCACCTACGAGCAGTACTTC. The V gene is TRBV10-1, the J gene TRBJ2-7, with 7 bases matching TRBD1. CDR3 size: 14 residues. Germline CDR1 is WNHNN and CDR2 is SYGVQD (reference sequence). Trimming cost V 2 bases and J 2 bases; bases outside gene matches: 3.

For the CDR3, the DNA is TGTGCCAGCAGTTTCCGGGACAGAAATTCACCCCTCCACTTT. Its translation is CASSFRDRNSPLHF. This chain connects TRBV28 to TRBJ1-6, with TRBD1 matching over 7 bases. CDR1 and CDR2 from the germline V gene are MDHEN and SYDVKM. Trimming cost V 3 bases and J 7 bases; bases outside gene matches: 3. CDR3 length: 14 residues.

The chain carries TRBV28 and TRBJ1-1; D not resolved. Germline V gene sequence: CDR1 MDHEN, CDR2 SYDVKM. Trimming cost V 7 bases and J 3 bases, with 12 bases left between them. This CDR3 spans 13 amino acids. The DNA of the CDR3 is TGTGCCAGCATTGGAGCGGTGGACACTGAAGCTTTCTTT. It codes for CASIGAVDTEAFF.

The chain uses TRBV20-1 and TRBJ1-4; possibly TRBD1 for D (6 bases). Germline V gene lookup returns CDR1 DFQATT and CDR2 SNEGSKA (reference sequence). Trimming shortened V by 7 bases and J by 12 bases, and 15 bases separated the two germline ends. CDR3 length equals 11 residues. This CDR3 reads CSGLSGTQLFF. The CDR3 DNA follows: TGCAGTGGATTATCCGGGACACAACTGTTTTTT.

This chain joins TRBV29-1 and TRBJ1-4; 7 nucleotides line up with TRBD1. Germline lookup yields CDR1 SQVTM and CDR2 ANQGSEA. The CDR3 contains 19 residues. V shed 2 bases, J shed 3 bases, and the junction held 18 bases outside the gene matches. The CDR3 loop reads CSVERARDSQDQSNEKLFF. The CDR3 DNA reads TGCAGCGTTGAAAGGGCGCGGGACAGTCAAGATCAGTCTAATGAAAAACTGTTTTTT.

The CDR3 is CASSPGGYGTNEKLFF. The CDR3 coding sequence is TGCGCCAGCAGCCCCGGGGGGTATGGAACTAATGAAAAACTGTTTTTT. V usage is TRBV5-1 and J usage is TRBJ1-4, with D tentatively TRBD1 (5 bases). The germline gives CDR1 SGHRS, CDR2 YFSETQ. The germline V and J ends were trimmed by 4 bases and 1 base, with 14 bases remaining between them. The CDR3 loop spans 16 amino acids. Complete variable domain (other parts from reference TRBV5-1 and TRBJ1-4): KAGVTQTPRYLIKTRGQQVTLSCSPISGHRSVSWYQQTPGQGLQFLFEYFSETQRNKGNFPGRFSGRQFSNSRSEMNVSTLELGDSALYLCASSPGGYGTNEKLFFGSGTQLSVL.

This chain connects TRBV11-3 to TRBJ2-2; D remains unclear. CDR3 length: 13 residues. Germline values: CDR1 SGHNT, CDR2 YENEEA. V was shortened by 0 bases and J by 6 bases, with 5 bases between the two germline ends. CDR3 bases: TGTGCCAGCAGCTTAGATATTGCCGGGGAGCTGTTTTTT. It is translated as CASSLDIAGELFF.

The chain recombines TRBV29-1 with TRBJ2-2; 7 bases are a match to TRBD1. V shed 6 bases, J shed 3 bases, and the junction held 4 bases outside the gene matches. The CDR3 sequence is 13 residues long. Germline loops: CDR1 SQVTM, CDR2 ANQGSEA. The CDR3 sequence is CSVEQGYTGELFF. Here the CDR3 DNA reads TGCAGCGTAGAACAGGGGTACACCGGGGAGCTGTTTTTT.

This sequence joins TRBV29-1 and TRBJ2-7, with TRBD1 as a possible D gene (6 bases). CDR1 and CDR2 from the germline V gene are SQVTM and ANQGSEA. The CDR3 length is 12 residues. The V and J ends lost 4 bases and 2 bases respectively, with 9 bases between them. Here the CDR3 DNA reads TGCAGCGTTGCCTCAGGGGCCTACGAGCAGTACTTC. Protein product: CSVASGAYEQYF.

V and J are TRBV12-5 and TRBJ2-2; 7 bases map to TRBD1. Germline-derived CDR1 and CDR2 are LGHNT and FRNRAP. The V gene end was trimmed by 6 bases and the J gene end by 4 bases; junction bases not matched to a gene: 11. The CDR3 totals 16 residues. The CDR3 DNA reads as TGTGCTAGTGGAAATACAGGGGCTCGTGGCACCGGGGAGCTGTTTTTT. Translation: CASGNTGARGTGELFF.

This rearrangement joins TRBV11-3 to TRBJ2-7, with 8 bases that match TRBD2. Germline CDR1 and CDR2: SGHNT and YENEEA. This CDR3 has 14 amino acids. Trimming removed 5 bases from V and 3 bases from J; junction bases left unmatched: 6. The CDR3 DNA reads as TGTGCCAGCAGCGCCTCCGGGACTAGCTACGAGCAGTACTTC. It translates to CASSASGTSYEQYF.

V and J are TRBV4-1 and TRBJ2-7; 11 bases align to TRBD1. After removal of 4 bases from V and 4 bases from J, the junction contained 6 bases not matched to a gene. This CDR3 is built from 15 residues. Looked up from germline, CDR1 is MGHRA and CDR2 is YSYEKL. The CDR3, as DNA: TGCGCCAGCAGCCCCCCGGGGACAGGGGGATACGAGCAGTACTTC. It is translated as CASSPPGTGGYEQYF.

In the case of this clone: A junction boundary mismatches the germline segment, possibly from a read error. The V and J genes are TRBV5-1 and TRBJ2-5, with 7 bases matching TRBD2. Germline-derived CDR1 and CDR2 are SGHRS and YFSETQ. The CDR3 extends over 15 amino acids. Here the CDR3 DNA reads TGCGCCAGCAGCTTGCGGGGGGAGGCTGGAGAGACCCGGTACTTC. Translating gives CASSLRGEAGETRYF.